This T cell receptor beta chain was captured in a study of vaccination and CD4 T cells after COVID-19 (dated by TCRdb to the early 2020s). Background for the entire study: Six males and four females were included in the convalescent cohort, with two Hispanic individuals, seven Caucasians, two Asians and one multiracial person represented. The time from the second vaccine dose to post-vaccine blood sampling had a median of around 72 days and ranged from about 12 to 241 days. Memory CD4+ T cell crossreactivity between SARS-CoV-2 and common cold coronavirus spike proteins was assessed at the TCR clonotype level in an earlier paper using these donors. As controls, cultures received a CEFX viral epitope pool (the positive control), an HIV-1 Nef peptide pool (the negative control), or no peptide at all. Participants got two doses of the Pfizer-BioNTech BNT162b2 vaccine (n=8) or two doses of the Moderna mRNA-1273 vaccine (n=2). Post-COVID blood samples were collected from convalescent patients a median of approximately 93 days after diagnosis, with a range of about 35 to 170 days. In ten to eleven COVID-19 convalescent patients and a handful of infection-naive healthy vaccine recipients, the spike-specific CD4+ TCR repertoire before mRNA vaccination was compared with the repertoire after mRNA vaccination. Overlapping spike peptide pools from SARS-CoV-2 and from the common cold coronaviruses HCoV-NL63, HCoV-OC43 and HCoV-229E were used as culture stimuli.

Beyond this particular receptor, the publication reports: The median count of SARS-CoV-2-reactive clonotypes went up from around 21 after infection to approximately 40 after vaccination, although the change was not significant. Among convalescent patients, a median roughly 90% of the SARS-CoV-2-reactive clones seen after vaccination appeared only after vaccination, which suggests priming specific to the vaccine. Of the vaccine-specific clones found in convalescent patients, nearly all (304 of 307) were mono-reactive for SARS-CoV-2 spike instead of being cross-reactive with common cold coronaviruses. The number of convalescent patients in the study was relatively small, and the study did not examine early timepoints following natural infection.

Library creation used PCR. DNA from cultured CD4+ T cells underwent TCR sequencing with the Oncomine TCR Beta short-read assay at the Johns Hopkins FTIC core. The QIAamp micro DNA kit was used to extract genomic DNA from the cultured CD4+ T cells. Oncomine TCR Beta libraries from cultured CD4+ T cells were pooled with unique dual indexes and sequenced on an Illumina iSeq 100. Per the original workflow: Non-productive sequences were removed, and CDR3s not starting with C, not ending with F or W, or shorter than 7 amino acids were discarded. The MANAFEST web application identified antigen-specific clonotypes by comparing peptide-stimulated wells against reference wells and other culture wells. Positive clones required FDR below 0.05, an odds ratio above 5, and productive frequency above 0.1% in at least two of three replicate wells. Cross-reactive clonotypes were defined as significantly expanded in both SARS-CoV-2 spike wells and at least one common cold coronavirus spike condition. Levenshtein distances (stringdist) and unrooted phylogenetic trees (ape) in R version 3.6.1 were used to assess CDR3 homology. Clones were called with MiXCR by TCRdb after fastp trimmed the public reads at Q25, and only in-frame beta chains were retained. CDR3 protein sequences are deduplicated, and each keeps its most common genes and DNA. TCRdb's processing, not the authors' own work, is the source of the V and J calls. For this sample the table gives 9,500 to 14,000 distinct CDR3 sequences, of which under 40% were detected only once. The ten largest clones represent about 22% of the sample.

About this clonotype: The clone's antigen remains unknown. Base-call qualities are not available, and no considerably larger clone is one nucleotide away.

V is cut by 2 bases and J by 4 bases, and the space between the germline ends is 24 bases. From the cysteine up to the phenylalanine, the CDR3 has a length of 20 residues. CDR3 DNA only is kept here, 60 bases in frame from base 1. The CDR1 and CDR2 encoded by the germline V gene are SGHNT and YENEEA. Explained via the paper, the treatment or condition label denotes: approximately 10-day PBMC culture with coronavirus spike peptide pools or control peptides (ViraFEST assay). CD4+ T cells from unexposed donors were collected before the COVID-19 pandemic (2011-2018). The ViraFEST assay was used in the study, in which antigen-specific T cells were expanded with peptide pools and expanded clonotypes were subsequently identified by TCR sequencing. Each well held millions of PBMCs cultured with approximately 10 ug/ml peptide pools in IMDM containing around 5% human AB serum and roughly 9 IU/ml IL-2. Half of the culture medium was replaced with fresh IL-2-containing medium on days 3 and 7. After 9 to 10 days of culture, CD4+ T cells were isolated by negative selection using the EasySep CD4+ T cell isolation kit. As cell numbers permitted, CD4+ T cells from unexposed donors were tested for reactivity to SARS-CoV-2 S and N and to four common cold coronavirus spike pools. PBMCs were separated from whole blood using Ficoll-Paque Plus gradient centrifugation and then either used fresh or cryopreserved at -140C. In general, triplicate wells were set up for every culture condition. The leukapheresis product for the unexposed donors was obtained through commercial purchase.

Rearrangement joined TRBV11-3 to TRBJ1-6; a tentative D match to TRBD1 spans 6 bases. The clonotype originates from a human donor in good health. Sequenced sample: CD4+ T cells from blood, cultured in vitro. The CDR3 in this case is CASSLLPDGGRRGYNSPLHF. The nucleotide sequence is given as TGTGCCAGCAGCTTACTGCCTGATGGGGGGCGCAGGGGATATAATTCACCCCTCCACTTT.